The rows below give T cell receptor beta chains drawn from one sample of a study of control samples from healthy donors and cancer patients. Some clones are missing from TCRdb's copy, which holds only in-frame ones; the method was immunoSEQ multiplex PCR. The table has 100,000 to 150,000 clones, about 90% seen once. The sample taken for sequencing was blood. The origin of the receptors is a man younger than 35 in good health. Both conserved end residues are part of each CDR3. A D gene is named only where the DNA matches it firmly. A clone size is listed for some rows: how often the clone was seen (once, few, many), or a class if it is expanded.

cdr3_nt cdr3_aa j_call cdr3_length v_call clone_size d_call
TGTGCCAGCAGCCGGGACTTCGTCGATGAGCAGTTCTTC CASSRDFVDEQFF TRBJ2-1 13 TRBV6-2/TRBV6-3 . .
TGTGCCACCAGTGATTCCGGGAGGGGAGGGACCCAGTACTTC CATSDSGRGGTQYF TRBJ2-5 14 TRBV24-1 . TRBD2
TGTGCCAGCAGTTACTCCGGGACTAGCGCCTACGAGCAGTACTTC CASSYSGTSAYEQYF TRBJ2-7 15 TRBV6-2/TRBV6-3 . TRBD2
TGTGCCAGCAGCGTCTCAGGGGGCAATGAGCAGTTCTTC CASSVSGGNEQFF TRBJ2-1 13 TRBV9 . TRBD1
TGTGCCAGCAGTCTAAGCCTAGGAGATACGCAGTATTTT CASSLSLGDTQYF TRBJ2-3 13 TRBV7-9 once .
TGTGCCAGCAGCAGGGGTCCCCAAGAGACCCAGTACTTC CASSRGPQETQYF TRBJ2-5 13 TRBV3-1/TRBV3-2 . .
TGTGCCAGCAGCCAAAATCTTGGGGTCGGCAATCAGCCCCAGCATTTT CASSQNLGVGNQPQHF TRBJ1-5 16 TRBV4-2 . .
TGTGCCAGCAGCCACCTCGGGGCTAGCGGGAGACCCAATGAGCAGTTCTTC CASSHLGASGRPNEQFF TRBJ2-1 17 TRBV3-1/TRBV3-2 . TRBD2
TGTGCCAGCAGCCTGGGCGCAGGGCCGCTCTCTGGAAACACCATATATTTT CASSLGAGPLSGNTIYF TRBJ1-3 17 TRBV7-6 . .
TGTGCCAGCAGCGTGGGTGACAGAACCTCCGAGCAGTACTTC CASSVGDRTSEQYF TRBJ2-7 14 TRBV9 . .
TGTGCCAGTAGTATAGTAGCGGGATCGAACACTGAAGCTTTCTTT CASSIVAGSNTEAFF TRBJ1-1 15 TRBV19 . .
TGTGCCAGCAGTGTACCCGGACGCGACGAGCAGTACTTC CASSVPGRDEQYF TRBJ2-7 13 TRBV25-1 . .
TGTGCCAGCAGCAGCGACAGGGGGCGAGATACGCAGTATTTT CASSSDRGRDTQYF TRBJ2-3 14 TRBV21-1 . .
TGCGCCAGCAGCTTGGGAGGGCTTGGTGAAAAACTGTTTTTT CASSLGGLGEKLFF TRBJ1-4 14 TRBV5-1 . .
TGCAGCTCGAATCTGGAGATTCGGAATACGCAGTATTTT CSSNLEIRNTQYF TRBJ2-3 13 TRBV29-1 . .
TGTGCCAGTAGTATTGTGGGACTAGCGGGCCCCAATGAGCAGTTCTTC CASSIVGLAGPNEQFF TRBJ2-1 16 TRBV19 . TRBD2
TGCGCCAGCAGCGACAGGGGTTCGGGCACCGGGGAGCTGTTTTTT CASSDRGSGTGELFF TRBJ2-2 15 TRBV10-1 . TRBD1
TGCGCCAGCAGCTTGGAGGGGATGGGCACTGAAGCTTTCTTT CASSLEGMGTEAFF TRBJ1-1 14 TRBV5-1 . .
TGTGCCAGCAGCCCCCAGGTTCTACCTGAAGCTTTCTTT CASSPQVLPEAFF TRBJ1-1 13 TRBV9 . .
TGTGCCAGCAGCACCCGGGCCCCGATCCGCATGAACACTGAAGCTTTCTTT CASSTRAPIRMNTEAFF TRBJ1-1 17 TRBV6-2/TRBV6-3 . .
TGTGCCAGCAGTTTAGTTGAGGCGGGGCAGCCCCAGCATTTT CASSLVEAGQPQHF TRBJ1-5 14 TRBV27 . .
TGTGCCAGCAGCGTAAGTCAGGACCTTGGAAACACCATATATTTT CASSVSQDLGNTIYF TRBJ1-3 15 TRBV9 few .
TGTGCCAGCAACCCACGGGACTTTTACTACGAGCAGTACTTC CASNPRDFYYEQYF TRBJ2-7 14 TRBV6-2/TRBV6-3 . .
TGTGCCAGTAGTATAGATCCAGGGGTCCATTCACCCCTCCACTTT CASSIDPGVHSPLHF TRBJ1-6 15 TRBV19 once .
TGTGCCTGGACCGGGACTAGTATCGGCAATGAGCAGTTCTTC CAWTGTSIGNEQFF TRBJ2-1 14 TRBV30 . TRBD2
TGTGCCATCAGCCTACGTCAGGCAGGGGGCTTGAAGTTGGAGACCCAGTACTTC CAISLRQAGGLKLETQYF TRBJ2-5 18 TRBV10-3 . TRBD1
TGCAGCGTTGTGTGGGGAATGAACACTGAAGCTTTCTTT CSVVWGMNTEAFF TRBJ1-1 13 TRBV29-1 once .
TGTGCCAGCAGCTTATCGGGACAGGGCGTAGGGAGCAATCAGCCCCAGCATTTT CASSLSGQGVGSNQPQHF TRBJ1-5 18 TRBV7-9 . TRBD1
TGTGCCAGCAGCTTGTATGCGGGATCTAATTACAATGAGCAGTTCTTC CASSLYAGSNYNEQFF TRBJ2-1 16 TRBV5-6 few .
TGTGCCAGTAGTCCCGGAGAGGGGGCCTATGGCTACACCTTC CASSPGEGAYGYTF TRBJ1-2 14 TRBV19 . TRBD1